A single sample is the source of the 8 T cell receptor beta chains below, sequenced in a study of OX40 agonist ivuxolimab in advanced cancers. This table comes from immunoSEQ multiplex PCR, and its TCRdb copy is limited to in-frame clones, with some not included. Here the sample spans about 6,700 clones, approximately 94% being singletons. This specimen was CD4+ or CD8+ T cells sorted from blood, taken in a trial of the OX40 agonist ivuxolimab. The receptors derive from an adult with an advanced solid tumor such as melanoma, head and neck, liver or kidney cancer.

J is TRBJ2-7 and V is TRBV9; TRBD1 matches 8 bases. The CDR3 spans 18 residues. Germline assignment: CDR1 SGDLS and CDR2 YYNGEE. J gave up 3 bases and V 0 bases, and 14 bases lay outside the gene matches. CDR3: CASSVGQTGTGSFYEQYF. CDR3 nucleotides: TGTGCCAGCAGCGTAGGTCAAACCGGGACAGGATCTTTCTACGAGCAGTACTTC.

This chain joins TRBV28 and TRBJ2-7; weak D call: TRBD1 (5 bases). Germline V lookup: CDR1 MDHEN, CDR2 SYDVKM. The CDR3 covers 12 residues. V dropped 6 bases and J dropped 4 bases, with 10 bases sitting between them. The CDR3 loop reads CASRQQVYEQYF. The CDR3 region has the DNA TGTGCCAGCAGACAACAGGTGTACGAGCAGTACTTC.

CDR3 residues: CASSLRHFYNEQFF. CDR3 coding DNA: TGTGCCAGCAGTTTACGACACTTTTACAATGAGCAGTTCTTC. The gene calls are TRBV28 and TRBJ2-1; D ambiguous. This CDR3 is built from 14 residues. The germline gives CDR1 MDHEN, CDR2 SYDVKM. The germline V and J ends were trimmed by 2 bases and 4 bases, with 9 bases remaining between them.

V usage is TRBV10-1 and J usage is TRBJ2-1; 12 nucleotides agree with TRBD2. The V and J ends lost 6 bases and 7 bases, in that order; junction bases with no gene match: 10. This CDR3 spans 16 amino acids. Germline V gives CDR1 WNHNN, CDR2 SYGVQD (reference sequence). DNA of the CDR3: TGCGCCAGCAGCGGATCACTAGCGGGGGGAATAAATGAGCAGTTCTTC. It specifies CASSGSLAGGINEQFF.

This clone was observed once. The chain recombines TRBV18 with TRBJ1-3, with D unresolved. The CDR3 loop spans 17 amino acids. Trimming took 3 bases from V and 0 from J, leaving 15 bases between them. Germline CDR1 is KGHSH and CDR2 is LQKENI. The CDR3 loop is CASSPNPPLGSGNTIYF. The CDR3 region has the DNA TGTGCCAGCTCACCCAACCCCCCTTTGGGCTCTGGAAACACCATATATTTT.

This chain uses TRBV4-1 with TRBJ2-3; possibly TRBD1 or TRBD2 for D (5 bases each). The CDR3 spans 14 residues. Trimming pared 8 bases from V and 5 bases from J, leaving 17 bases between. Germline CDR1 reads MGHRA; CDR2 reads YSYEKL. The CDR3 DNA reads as TGCGCCAGCGTCTCCGGGACGGGTGGAGATACGCAGTATTTT. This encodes CASVSGTGGDTQYF.

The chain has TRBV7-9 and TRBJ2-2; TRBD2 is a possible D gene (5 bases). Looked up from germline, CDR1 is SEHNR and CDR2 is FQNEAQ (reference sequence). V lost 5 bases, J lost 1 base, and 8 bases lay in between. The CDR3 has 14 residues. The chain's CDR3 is CASSVAGNTGELFF. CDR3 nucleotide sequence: TGTGCCAGCAGCGTGGCGGGGAACACCGGGGAGCTGTTTTTT.

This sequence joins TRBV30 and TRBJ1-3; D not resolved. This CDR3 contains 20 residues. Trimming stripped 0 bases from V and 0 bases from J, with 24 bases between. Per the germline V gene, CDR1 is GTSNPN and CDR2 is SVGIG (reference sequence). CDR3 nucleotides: TGTGCCTGGAGTGTACACTACATGGTGGGGTTGGAGGGCTCTGGAAACACCATATATTTT. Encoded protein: CAWSVHYMVGLEGSGNTIYF.